A selection of T cell receptor beta chains follows, all from one sample in a study of T cell changes during pregnancy in multiple sclerosis. Method: immunoSEQ multiplex PCR; TCRdb's copy keeps in-frame clones and lacks some. This sample has 60,000 to 85,000 clones, with about 90% found just once. Sequenced material: peripheral blood, taken in the second trimester of pregnancy. The receptors come from a female donor in good health, enrolled as a control in a pregnancy study. Both conserved end residues are part of each CDR3. The D gene is left open where the match is weak. Size tells how often a clone was seen (once, few, many) or the class of an expanded clone, and some rows leave it out.

d_gene	v_gene	abundance	j_gene	CDR3nt	CDR3aa
.	TRBV5-6	.	TRBJ2-1	TGTGCCAGCAGCTTGGCTGGCTCGGGTTTCGATGAGCAGTTCTTC	CASSLAGSGFDEQFF
TRBD2	TRBV10-3	once	TRBJ2-1	TGTGCCATCAGGGGGGATAGCGGGAGGGCGGATGAGCAGTTCTTC	CAIRGDSGRADEQFF
.	TRBV29-1	.	TRBJ2-1	TGCAGCGTTGAAGATACCGGTTACAATGAGCAGTTCTTC	CSVEDTGYNEQFF
TRBD1	TRBV5-1	.	TRBJ1-1	TGCGCCAGCTCTGGGACAGGGGTGGGTACTGAAGCTTTCTTT	CASSGTGVGTEAFF
.	TRBV28	once	TRBJ1-2	TGTGCCAGCAAACAGGGAATTGGCTACACCTTC	CASKQGIGYTF
.	TRBV10-1	.	TRBJ2-1	TGCGCCAGCAGTGACCCCGGGACTCCGGCCAATGAGCAGTTCTTC	CASSDPGTPANEQFF
TRBD2	TRBV5-4	.	TRBJ2-5	TGTGCCAGCAGCTTTAGGACTAGCGGGAGCGGTGAGACCCAGTACTTC	CASSFRTSGSGETQYF
.	TRBV4-1	.	TRBJ2-3	TGCGCCAGCAGCCAATTGCCGGGACTTCGCACAGATACGCAGTATTTT	CASSQLPGLRTDTQYF
TRBD1	TRBV19	few	TRBJ1-1	TGTGCCAGTAGTAGGACTGACAGGGGGCGGACTGAAGCTTTCTTT	CASSRTDRGRTEAFF
TRBD1	TRBV2	.	TRBJ2-4	TGTGCCAGCAAGCCGGGACAGGCGGGCAAAAACATTCAGTACTTC	CASKPGQAGKNIQYF
TRBD2	TRBV29-1	.	TRBJ2-3	TGCAGCGTTGAAGGGGGGGCGGGAGGGTTGGCAGATACGCAGTATTTT	CSVEGGAGGLADTQYF
TRBD2	TRBV5-1	.	TRBJ2-1	TGCGCCAGCAGCTTGGTTCCGCGGGGGGACTACAATGAGCAGTTCTTC	CASSLVPRGDYNEQFF
TRBD1	TRBV5-1	.	TRBJ1-5	TGCGCCAGCAGCCCTCGGACAGGGACTGGGGAGAGCAATCAGCCCCAGCATTTT	CASSPRTGTGESNQPQHF
.	TRBV19	.	TRBJ2-7	TGTGCCAGTAGTATCAGGGGGGAGTCCTACGAGCAGTACTTC	CASSIRGESYEQYF
.	TRBV7-8	.	TRBJ2-7	TGTGCCAGCACGAGGGGGTCCGAGCAGTACTTC	CASTRGSEQYF
.	TRBV5-1	.	TRBJ2-7	TGCGCCAGCAGCATCGACAGGGAAGTAATGGGGAGGGAGCAGTACTTC	CASSIDREVMGREQYF
.	TRBV29-1	.	TRBJ1-2	TGCAGCGGGAGAATGAGGGATGGCTACACCTTC	CSGRMRDGYTF
.	TRBV10-3	.	TRBJ2-1	TGTGCCATCGGATACAGGGGACTCTACAATGAGCAGTTCTTC	CAIGYRGLYNEQFF
TRBD2	TRBV30	.	TRBJ2-1	TGTGCCTGGAGTTCACTAGCGGAGCAGTTCTTC	CAWSSLAEQFF
TRBD2	TRBV9	.	TRBJ2-3	TGTGCCAGCAGCGTCGGGACTAACACAGATACGCAGTATTTT	CASSVGTNTDTQYF
TRBD1	TRBV11-2	.	TRBJ1-5	TGTGCCAGCAGCCTTGACAGGGTCGGGCAGCCCCAGCATTTT	CASSLDRVGQPQHF
.	TRBV9	.	TRBJ2-7	TGTGCCAGCAGCGTAGGGGACAACTCCTACGAGCAGTACTTC	CASSVGDNSYEQYF
.	TRBV27	.	TRBJ1-5	TGTGCCAGCAGTCCACAGGTGGCAGGCCCGTTAGGCAATCAGCCCCAGCATTTT	CASSPQVAGPLGNQPQHF
.	TRBV9	once	TRBJ2-1	TGTGCCAGCAGCCCTAAGGGAGGGACAGGTTATGAGCAGTTCTTC	CASSPKGGTGYEQFF
TRBD1	TRBV7-8	.	TRBJ1-1	TGTGCCAGCAGCGTGACAGGGTGGACTGAAGCTTTCTTT	CASSVTGWTEAFF
TRBD1	TRBV6-5	.	TRBJ2-5	TGTGCCAGCAGTTACTCGAGGGGGCCGATAGAGACCCAGTACTTC	CASSYSRGPIETQYF
.	TRBV25-1	.	TRBJ2-7	TGTGCCGTCGGGGACGAGCAGTACTTC	CAVGDEQYF
TRBD1	TRBV7-2	.	TRBJ1-1	TGTGCCAGCAGCTTAGTGGGGACAGGGGAAACTGAAGCTTTCTTT	CASSLVGTGETEAFF
.	TRBV14	.	TRBJ2-6	TGTGCCAGCAGCCAAGGATTACCCGGGACACCTTTCTCCTCTGGGGCCAACGTCCTGACTTTC	CASSQGLPGTPFSSGANVLTF
.	TRBV5-1	.	TRBJ2-3	TGCGCCAGCAGCTTGGTCCGACAGTCTAGCACAGATACGCAGTATTTT	CASSLVRQSSTDTQYF
.	TRBV11-2	.	TRBJ1-2	TGTGCCAGCAGCTTAGAGGTTCAACAGCCTGGCTACACCTTC	CASSLEVQQPGYTF
TRBD1	TRBV9	.	TRBJ1-2	TGTGCCAGCAGCACGGGACAGGGGGCCCTACGCTATGGCTACACCTTC	CASSTGQGALRYGYTF
.	TRBV6-1	.	TRBJ1-4	TGTGCCAGCATAGACGGGACAAATGAAAAACTGTTTTTT	CASIDGTNEKLFF
TRBD1	TRBV10-3	once	TRBJ2-1	TGTGCCATCAGTGAGCTGAACGGCAGGGGGCGCGGAAATGAGCAGTTCTTC	CAISELNGRGRGNEQFF
.	TRBV5-1	.	TRBJ2-7	TGCGCCAGCAGCTTGGGGCCCCCGGGCGTGAGCGGGTCTTCCTACGAGCAGTACTTC	CASSLGPPGVSGSSYEQYF
.	TRBV12-5	.	TRBJ2-3	TGTGCTAGTGGTTTGGAGGGGAGCACAGATACGCAGTATTTT	CASGLEGSTDTQYF
.	TRBV12-1	.	TRBJ2-7	TGTGCCAGCAGCTTTGTAGCGGGGTACGTGCAGTACTTC	CASSFVAGYVQYF
.	TRBV5-8	.	TRBJ2-5	TGTGCCAGCAAAGCCCGGGAGACCCAGTACTTC	CASKARETQYF
TRBD1	TRBV29-1	few	TRBJ1-1	TGCAGCGGGGGACAGGTTAACACTGAAGCTTTCTTT	CSGGQVNTEAFF
TRBD1	TRBV6-5	.	TRBJ2-1	TGTGCCTCTTCTCCAGTGGCAGGGGGACACAATGAGCAGTTCTTC	CASSPVAGGHNEQFF
TRBD1	TRBV11-2	.	TRBJ2-7	TGTGCCAGCAGCAGGGACAGGGGGACCTACGAGCAGTACTTC	CASSRDRGTYEQYF
TRBD1	TRBV7-2	.	TRBJ2-7	TGTGCCAGCAGCTCGCCGGGACAGGGACCTTACGAGCAGTACTTC	CASSSPGQGPYEQYF
.	TRBV5-4	.	TRBJ2-1	TGTGCCAGCAGCGAGCGGACTATCTCCTACAATGAGCAGTTCTTC	CASSERTISYNEQFF
.	TRBV2	.	TRBJ2-5	TGTGCCAGCAGACGAGTCGGAGAGACCCAGTACTTC	CASRRVGETQYF
TRBD1	TRBV27	.	TRBJ1-3	TGTGCCAGCAGCCCCGGGACAGGGGGAACTGGAAACACCATATATTTT	CASSPGTGGTGNTIYF
TRBD2	TRBV4-2	.	TRBJ2-5	TGTGCCAGCAGATTGACGGGGGGAGGGGAGACCCAGTACTTC	CASRLTGGGETQYF